The clone carrying this T cell receptor (beta chain) was counted once. This sample was included in a study of T-cell reconstitution after alpha-beta-depleted transplantation in children. V lost 5 bases and J 5 bases, leaving 18 bases between the germline ends. This CDR3 has 15 amino acids. From germline, CDR1 is SGHTA and CDR2 FQGNSA. A library of TCRbeta sequences, prepared with unique molecular identifiers, was generated. Each CDR3 protein gets one entry after TCRdb re-called the PCR reads with MiXCR. This sample yields about 500,000 distinct CDR3 sequences, of which approximately 29% are seen a single time; more than 2% belongs to the top ten.

This TCR came from a human donor who donated a stem cell graft to a child with aplastic anemia. V and J are TRBV7-2 and TRBJ2-5, with TRBD2 as a possible D gene (6 bases). This material consisted of PBMCs from the stem cell graft donor, taken from the stem cell graft. Here the CDR3 reads CASSRGTSRVETQYF. CDR3 nucleotide sequence: TGTGCCAGCAGCCGGGGGACCTCCCGGGTGGAGACCCAGTACTTC.